This TCR beta chain was recovered during a study of shared clonotypes between healthy human individuals (dated by TCRdb to between 2020 and 2021). Concerning the study at large: The cohort comprised a couple of women and a few men aged 18 to 49 years. For each donor, three plates each were used for CD4 naive and CD4 memory, two plates were used for CD8 naive, and one plate was used for CD8 memory. Leukapheresis yielded between about 0.85 and 9.5 billion PBMCs per donor. Blood TCR repertoires of about five healthy adults were deeply sequenced to estimate repertoire size and the extent of clonotype sharing between individuals. Libraries were prepared and TCR repertoires were sequenced by different laboratories using diverse techniques, in order to increase sequencing depth and limit assay-specific biases. The research as a whole found: The genetic and exposure-history diversity represented was limited by the small number of donors. Naive subsets generally had larger estimated clonotype richness than memory subsets. Pairwise subsampling indicated that sequencing depth was expected to affect the degree of clonotype sharing among donors. Compared with non-shared clonotypes, the clonotypes found in all four sorted-subset donors had higher generation probabilities. Rarefaction of sorted-subset datasets indicated incomplete sequencing despite the large sequencing depth. Sampling was restricted to blood, and TCR repertoires in tissues likely differ from the TCR repertoires found in blood. Sharing across a few donors was observed for about 5% of naive CD4, under 4% of naive CD8, 2% to 2.5% of memory CD4, and around 0.4% of memory CD8 clonotypes.

Using the deep immunoSEQ assay, TCR CDR3 regions were amplified from genomic DNA by multiplex PCR. Extracted genomic DNA from each cell subset was distributed evenly across all wells of several immunoSEQ 96-well plates, and each plate was treated as a replicate. For sorted subsets, approximately 200 ng of genomic DNA, equivalent to 25,000 to 35,000 T cell genomes, went into each replicate PCR. Purified libraries were quantified with a Qubit 3.0 fluorometer, sized on a Bioanalyzer 2100, and re-quantified with the KAPA Library Quantification kit. A separate single-read 150-cycle Illumina NextSeq 550 flow cell was used to sequence each immunoSEQ 96-well plate. The study's processing was this. Because the immunoSEQ output included only junctional sequences and no quality scores, the filtering could not be the same as the filtering used for full-length reads. Sequences were annotated with PyIR, a Python wrapper for IgBLAST v1.9, and V/J genes and CDR3 were assigned using IMGT germline references. Reads were removed for weak V/J assignments (E-value above 1e-6), missing CDR3, stop codons, out-of-frame junctions, or ambiguous translated residues. V3J clonotypes were defined as sequences sharing an identical inferred V gene, J gene, and CDR3 amino acid sequence. To compute the percentage overlap between repertoires, the number of shared unique clonotypes was divided by the size of the smaller repertoire. Three approaches were used to assess repertoire richness: RTK rarefaction, the Chao1 estimator, and Recon v2.1 estimates of unobserved clonotypes. Generation probabilities for all TCRbeta clonotypes obtained by the gDNA method from a handful of donors were computed using OLGA. In its TCRdb copy, this immuneACCESS table keeps in-frame sequences only and misses some clones. Where compared with another copy, unresolved V genes explain less than half of these, and the others have no known cause. Clonal size and the V and J genes are those of that table, whereas D and trimming came from the DNA. This sample is represented by some 2,500,000 clones; under 95% of them were singletons. 0.37% of the sample goes to the ten largest clones.

For this clone: The target of this receptor is not known. The record has no base qualities; no much larger clone is one base away.

Donors were healthy HIV-negative adults with no recently reported acute infections or vaccinations. All donors were Caucasian adults living in Nashville, Tennessee, USA. CD4+ T cells were enriched by magnetic negative selection, after which naive cells were positively selected on CD45RA and the negative fraction was taken as the memory subset. Blood was collected by leukapheresis, and PBMCs were isolated by Ficoll-Histopaque density gradient centrifugation and then cryopreserved in liquid nitrogen vapor phase. Analytical flow cytometry was used to check the purity and quantity of each magnetically sorted T cell population. Each sorted fraction had its genomic DNA isolated and then quantified by UV absorbance on a Nanodrop 2000c. The CDR3 sequence holds 14 residues, the cysteine and phenylalanine included. This entry keeps only the CDR3 DNA: 42 bases, framed from base 1. V and J are trimmed by 3 bases and 2 bases, and the gene matches miss 3 bases of the junction. Taken from the germline V gene, the CDR1 and CDR2 loops are MDHEN and SYDVKM.

This sequence was found in a man aged 18 to 35 in good health. Some clones in this sample may be carry-over from other donors' samples. The sequencing input was naive CD4+ T cells from PBMCs. The sample's cell subset or site label, in plain terms: CD45RA+ positively selected. The chain uses TRBV28 and TRBJ2-7; TRBD1 aligns with 8 central bases. The CDR3: CASSLWDRTYEQYF. The DNA sequence reads TGTGCCAGCAGTTTGTGGGACAGGACCTACGAGCAGTACTTC. With all but the CDR3 taken from the reference TRBV28 and TRBJ2-7 genes, the full variable domain is: DVKVTQSSRYLVKRTGEKVFLECVQDMDHENMFWYRQDPGLGLRLIYFSYDVKMKEKGDIPEGYSVSREKKERFSLILESASTNQTSMYLCASSLWDRTYEQYFGPGTRLTVT.